These 25 T cell receptor beta chains originate from one sample sequenced in a study of T cell repertoires in cytomegalovirus infection. TCRdb used MiXCR to reprocess the reads, holding one entry per CDR3 protein. The data hold roughly 90,000 distinct CDR3 sequences, with over 25% observed a single time. Their cognate antigens are unknown. Sequencing was performed on CD8+ T cells from cultured PBMCs, taken from culture after CMV antigen stimulation. Receptors were obtained from a human donor in good health (CMV status not recorded). Some clones in this sample may be carry-over from other donors' samples.

Notes on this clonotype: The junction shows a germline mismatch at one end, possibly a read error. The V call is TRBV6-2 or TRBV6-3, the J call TRBJ2-7, with 8 bases identical to TRBD2. CDR3 size: 18 residues. The V gene's germline CDR1 is MNHEY and CDR2 SVGEGT. CDR3 sequence: CTSSTAIQRTAGDYEQYF. The CDR3 bases are TGTACCAGCAGTACCGCGATTCAGAGGACAGCGGGGGATTACGAGCAGTACTTC.

This clonotype appeared many times. This chain connects TRBV11-1 to TRBJ1-1, with D perhaps TRBD1 (5 bases). This CDR3 has 14 amino acids. V was shortened by 3 bases and J by 2 bases, with 10 bases between the two germline ends. The germline gives CDR1 SGHAT, CDR2 FQDESV (reference sequence). This CDR3 is CASSLGRENTEAFF. The CDR3 DNA sequence: TGTGCCAGCAGCTTGGGACGGGAAAACACTGAAGCTTTCTTT.

This clonotype was detected ten times or more. The gene calls are TRBV6-4 and TRBJ1-1; 7 bases match TRBD1. V lost 6 bases to trimming and J lost 3 bases; unmatched junction nucleotides: 10. The germline gives CDR1 MRHNA, CDR2 SNTAGT. CDR3 length: 15 residues. The CDR3 loop is CASSPDPTGHTEAFF. For the CDR3, the DNA is TGTGCCAGCAGCCCAGACCCGACAGGGCACACTGAAGCTTTCTTT.

The CDR3 coding sequence is TGTGCCAGCAGCTTAAGTTGGGGAAGGGATACGCAGTATTTT. It encodes CASSLSWGRDTQYF. V is TRBV11-2 and J is TRBJ2-3; D gene ambiguous. Trimming stripped 2 bases from V and 6 bases from J, with 12 bases between. The germline V gene has CDR1 SGHAT and CDR2 FQNNGV. The CDR3 has 14 residues.

The chain has TRBV3-1 and TRBJ2-5, with D uncertain. The CDR3 runs 15 residues. The germline V gene has CDR1 LGHDT and CDR2 YNNKEL (reference sequence). Trimming took 3 bases from V and 1 from J, leaving 12 bases between them. Here the CDR3 reads CASSQALAVQETQYF. The CDR3 nucleotides are TGTGCCAGCAGCCAGGCCTTGGCCGTCCAAGAGACCCAGTACTTC.

The CDR3 reads CASSEIGRDRDTIYF. The CDR3 DNA sequence: TGTGCCAGCAGTGAGATTGGTAGGGATCGCGACACCATATATTTT. V is TRBV6-1 and J is TRBJ1-3; D call uncertain. V lost 3 bases and J lost 8, with 17 bases in between. The germline V gene encodes CDR1 MNHNS and CDR2 SASEGT. CDR3 length: 15 amino acids.

There are a few counts of this clonotype. The DNA of the CDR3 is TGCGCCAGCAGCCAAGATCCTTACGAGCAGTACTTC. Amino acids: CASSQDPYEQYF. The chain uses TRBV4-1 and TRBJ2-7; D unresolved. Per the germline V gene, CDR1 is MGHRA and CDR2 is YSYEKL. This CDR3 is 12 amino acids long. V was shortened by 0 bases and J by 4 bases, with 4 bases between the two germline ends.

The chain recombines TRBV5-6 with TRBJ1-1, with D uncertain. CDR3 length: 18 amino acids. Germline CDR1 SGHDT, CDR2 YYEEEE. Trimming left V 2 bases short and J 2 bases short, with 22 bases between. The CDR3 DNA follows: TGTGCCAGCAGCTTCTCCCCCTTTTTGCGGCAGACAAACACTGAAGCTTTCTTT. Translated: CASSFSPFLRQTNTEAFF.

This chain links TRBV13 with TRBJ1-2, with D maybe TRBD1 (6 bases). Germline-derived CDR1 and CDR2 are PRHDT and FYEKMQ (reference sequence). With 5 bases removed from V and 0 bases from J, the gap between germline ends came to 10 bases. The CDR3 is made up of 14 amino acids. The CDR3 loop is CASSHGTSNYGYTF. The DNA for the CDR3 is TGTGCCAGCAGCCACGGGACATCTAACTATGGCTACACCTTC. The full variable domain, completed using reference TRBV13 and TRBJ1-2, is AAGVIQSPRHLIKEKRETATLKCYPIPRHDTVYWYQQGPGQDPQFLISFYEKMQSDKGSIPDRFSAQQFSDYHSELNMSSLELGDSALYFCASSHGTSNYGYTFGSGTRLTVV.

With regard to this clonotype: Sequence at one end of the junction differs from germline and may be a read error. The chain has TRBV7-6 and TRBJ2-7, with TRBD1 matching 7 bases. The CDR3 totals 13 residues. Germline assignment: CDR1 SGHVS and CDR2 FNYEAQ. The CDR3 region has the DNA TGTGCCAGCAGCTTATCAGAGGGGGCTCCCGTCGACTTC. As protein: CASSLSEGAPVDF.

V is TRBV9 and J is TRBJ2-1; D not resolved. The V gene's germline CDR1 is SGDLS and CDR2 YYNGEE. The CDR3 extends over 12 amino acids. Trimming stripped 0 bases from V and 6 bases from J, with 4 bases between. CDR3 bases: TGTGCCAGCAGCGTAGCTCCCAATGAGCAGTTCTTC. It codes for CASSVAPNEQFF.

This clonotype was counted a few times. The J gene is TRBJ2-7, the V gene TRBV29-1; TRBD1 agrees at 7 bases. Germline CDR1 reads SQVTM; CDR2 reads ANQGSEA. There are 14 residues in the CDR3. V was pared by 0 bases and J by 6 bases, with 8 bases of the junction left unmatched. The DNA for the CDR3 is TGCAGCGTTGAAGATAATGACAGGGTCTCCGAGCAGTACTTC. As protein: CSVEDNDRVSEQYF.

There are a few counts of this clonotype. The V and J genes are TRBV7-6 and TRBJ1-5, with 10 bases identical to TRBD1. The CDR3 sequence is 15 residues long. With V trimmed by 5 bases and J by 6 bases, 7 bases remained unmatched. Per germline, CDR1 SGHVS and CDR2 FNYEAQ. The CDR3 bases are TGTGCCAGCAGCCCCGGGACAGGGGACGGTCAGCCCCAGCATTTT. Protein: CASSPGTGDGQPQHF.

Many counts were recorded for this clonotype. The rearrangement links TRBV6-5 to TRBJ1-1; 7 positions agree with TRBD1. CDR3 length: 16 residues. The germline CDR1 and CDR2 sequences are MNHEY and SVGAGI. The ends lost 3 bases at V and 5 bases at J; junction bases unmatched: 12. In DNA, the CDR3 is TGTGCCAGCAGTTATCTCCGCGGACAGGCAGGAACTGAAGCTTTCTTT. It specifies CASSYLRGQAGTEAFF.

The rearrangement joins TRBV6-5 to TRBJ1-2, with D unresolved. Trimming left V 6 bases short and J 3 bases short, with 11 bases between. The CDR3 loop spans 13 amino acids. Germline CDR1 and CDR2: MNHEY and SVGAGI. CDR3: CASSNPGDYGYTF. CDR3 nucleotide sequence: TGTGCCAGCAGCAATCCCGGGGACTATGGCTACACCTTC.

This clonotype was counted only a few times. The chain links TRBV12-3 or TRBV12-4 to TRBJ1-2; D uncertain. The V end was cut by 6 bases, the J end by 4 bases, with 12 bases between. This CDR3 has 13 amino acids. The CDR3 region is CASSPLVAYGYTF. The CDR3 nucleotides read TGTGCCAGCAGCCCTCTGGTCGCCTATGGCTACACCTTC.

V is TRBV19 and J is TRBJ1-1; the match to TRBD1 covers 8 bases. The CDR3 covers 13 residues. Germline values: CDR1 LNHDA, CDR2 SQIVND (reference sequence). Germline trimming cut 1 base from V and 5 bases from J; bases unmatched to any gene: 0. CDR3 DNA: TGTGCCAGTAGTATAGGACAGGGGACTGAAGCTTTCTTT. Its translation: CASSIGQGTEAFF.

The rearrangement joins TRBV7-9 to TRBJ2-7; maybe TRBD1 (6 bases). Trimming pared 5 bases from V and 7 bases from J, leaving 12 bases between. This CDR3 region has 12 residues. Germline values: CDR1 SEHNR, CDR2 FQNEAQ (reference sequence). The CDR3 DNA reads as TGTGCCAGCAGCGCACAAGGGGGAGAGCAGTACTTC. It yields the protein CASSAQGGEQYF.

Ten or more counts support this clonotype. The chain uses TRBV24-1 and TRBJ1-1, with a tentative D call TRBD1 (6 bases). Germline V gene sequence: CDR1 KGHDR, CDR2 SFDVKD. The V end was cut by 6 bases, the J end by 5 bases, with 9 bases between. This CDR3 contains 12 residues. The CDR3 protein is CATSNTGTEAFF. The DNA for the CDR3 is TGTGCCACCAGTAATACAGGGACTGAAGCTTTCTTT.

This clonotype was observed a few times. In DNA form, the CDR3 reads TGTGCCAGCAGCTTGGGAGGGGATTGGACTGAAGCTTTCTTT. Translated: CASSLGGDWTEAFF. The chain recombines TRBV5-6 with TRBJ1-1; D is possibly TRBD1 (5 bases). CDR3 length: 14 residues. Trimming removed 0 bases at V and 5 bases at J, with 11 bases between. Germline V gene data show CDR1 as SGHDT and CDR2 as YYEEEE.

This clonotype appeared many times. The V call is TRBV18, the J call TRBJ2-7, with D uncertain. Germline CDR1 reads KGHSH; CDR2 reads LQKENI. CDR3 size: 13 residues. V was cut by 3 bases and J by 4 bases, with 10 bases left in between. CDR3 in amino acids: CASSPNRDYEQYF. CDR3 in DNA: TGTGCCAGCTCACCCAATAGGGATTACGAGCAGTACTTC.

J is TRBJ2-7 and V is TRBV27; TRBD1 matches 11 bases. Germline CDR1 is MNHEY and CDR2 is SMNVEV (reference sequence). The trim removed 5 bases at V and 6 bases at J, leaving 6 bases unmatched. CDR3 length equals 14 residues. In DNA form, the CDR3 reads TGTGCCAGCAGTAGCGGGACAGGGGGGTTCGAGCAGTACTTC. This translates into CASSSGTGGFEQYF.

The chain uses TRBV20-1 and TRBJ2-1, with 10 bases that match TRBD2. Germline CDR1 and CDR2: DFQATT and SNEGSKA (reference sequence). The CDR3 has 15 amino acids. The junction had 0 bases not matched to a gene; V was cut back by 0 bases and J by 1 base. The CDR3 DNA reads as TGCAGTGCTAGAGAAGCGGGGGGGTCCTACAATGAGCAGTTCTTC. It yields the protein CSAREAGGSYNEQFF.

This clonotype came up a few times. This chain links TRBV19 with TRBJ1-5; unclear D gene. CDR3 length equals 15 residues. From germline, CDR1 is LNHDA and CDR2 SQIVND (reference sequence). V lost 0 bases and J lost 4, with 10 bases in between. CDR3: CASSIDDADNQPQHF. For the CDR3, the DNA is TGTGCCAGTAGTATAGATGATGCAGATAATCAGCCCCAGCATTTT.

This clonotype was recorded a few times. The rearrangement joins TRBV19 to TRBJ1-4; TRBD1 is a possible D gene (5 bases). This CDR3 contains 13 residues. CDR1 is LNHDA, CDR2 SQIVND, per germline (reference sequence). Deletions cut 7 bases from V and 5 bases from J, with 11 bases between. The CDR3 DNA follows: TGTGCCAGTAACGGGACGCCGAATGAAAAACTGTTTTTT. This encodes CASNGTPNEKLFF.